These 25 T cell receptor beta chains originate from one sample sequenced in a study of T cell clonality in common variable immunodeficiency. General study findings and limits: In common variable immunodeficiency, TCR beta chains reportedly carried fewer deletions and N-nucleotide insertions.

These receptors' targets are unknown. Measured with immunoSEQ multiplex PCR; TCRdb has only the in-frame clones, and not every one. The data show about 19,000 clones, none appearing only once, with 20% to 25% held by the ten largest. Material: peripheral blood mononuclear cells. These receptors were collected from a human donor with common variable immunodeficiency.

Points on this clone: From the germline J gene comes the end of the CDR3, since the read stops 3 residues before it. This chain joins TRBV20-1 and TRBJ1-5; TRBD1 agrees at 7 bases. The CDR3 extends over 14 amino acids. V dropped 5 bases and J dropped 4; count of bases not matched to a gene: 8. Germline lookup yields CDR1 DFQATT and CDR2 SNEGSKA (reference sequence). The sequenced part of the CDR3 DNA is TGCAGTGCTCCGGACAGGTCCTCTAATCAGCCC. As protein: CSAPDRSSNQP. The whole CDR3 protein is CSAPDRSSNQPQHF.

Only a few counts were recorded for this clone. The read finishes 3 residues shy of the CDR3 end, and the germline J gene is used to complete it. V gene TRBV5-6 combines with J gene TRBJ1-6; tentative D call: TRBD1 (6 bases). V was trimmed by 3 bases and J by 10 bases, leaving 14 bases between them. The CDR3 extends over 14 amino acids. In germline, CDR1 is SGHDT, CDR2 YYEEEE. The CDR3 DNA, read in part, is TGTGCCAGCAGCTCTGGGAGGGGGTACTCACCC. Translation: CASSSGRGYSP. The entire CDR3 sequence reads CASSSGRGYSPLHF.

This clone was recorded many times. The CDR3 sequence: CATKLAGLSGELFF. Incomplete CDR3 DNA: TGCGCCACCAAACTAGCGGGGTTGTCCGGGGAG. The chain carries TRBV5-1 and TRBJ2-2, with 10 bases lining up with TRBD2. The read is 3 residues too short to cover the CDR3 end, so that end is filled in from the germline J gene. This CDR3 has 14 residues. The germline V gene encodes CDR1 SGHRS and CDR2 YFSETQ. The J segment lost 6 bases and the V segment lost 9 bases, leaving 8 bases of the junction unmatched.

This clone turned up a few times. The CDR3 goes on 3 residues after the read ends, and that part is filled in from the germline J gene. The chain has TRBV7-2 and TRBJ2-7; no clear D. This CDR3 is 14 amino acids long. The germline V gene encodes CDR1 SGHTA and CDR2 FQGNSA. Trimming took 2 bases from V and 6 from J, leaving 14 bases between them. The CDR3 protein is CASSLFAVLGEQYF. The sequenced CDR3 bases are TGTGCCAGCAGCTTATTCGCGGTGTTGGGCGAG.

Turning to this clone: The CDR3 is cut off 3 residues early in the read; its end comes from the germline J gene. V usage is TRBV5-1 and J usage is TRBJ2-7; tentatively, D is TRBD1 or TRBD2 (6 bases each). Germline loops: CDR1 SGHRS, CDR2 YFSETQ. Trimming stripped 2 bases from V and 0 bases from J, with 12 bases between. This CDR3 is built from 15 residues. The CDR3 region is CASSFGGGSSYEQYF. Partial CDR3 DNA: TGCGCCAGCAGCTTTGGAGGGGGTAGCTCCTACGAG.

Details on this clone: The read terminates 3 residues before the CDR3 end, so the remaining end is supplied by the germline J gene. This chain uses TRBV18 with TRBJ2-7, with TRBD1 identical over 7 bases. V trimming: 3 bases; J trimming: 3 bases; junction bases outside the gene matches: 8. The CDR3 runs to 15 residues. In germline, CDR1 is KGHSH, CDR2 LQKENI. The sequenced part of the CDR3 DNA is TGTGCCAGCTCACCCTACCGGGACAGCTACTACGAG. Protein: CASSPYRDSYYE. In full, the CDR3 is CASSPYRDSYYEQYF.

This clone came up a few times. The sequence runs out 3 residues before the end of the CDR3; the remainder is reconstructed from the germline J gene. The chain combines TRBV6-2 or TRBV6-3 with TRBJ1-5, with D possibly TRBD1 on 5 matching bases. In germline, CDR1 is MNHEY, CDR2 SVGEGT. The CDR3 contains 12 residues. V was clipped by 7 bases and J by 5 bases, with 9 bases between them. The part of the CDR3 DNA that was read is TGTGCCAGCACCGACAGCTATCAGCCC. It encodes CASTDSYQP. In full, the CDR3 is CASTDSYQPQHF.

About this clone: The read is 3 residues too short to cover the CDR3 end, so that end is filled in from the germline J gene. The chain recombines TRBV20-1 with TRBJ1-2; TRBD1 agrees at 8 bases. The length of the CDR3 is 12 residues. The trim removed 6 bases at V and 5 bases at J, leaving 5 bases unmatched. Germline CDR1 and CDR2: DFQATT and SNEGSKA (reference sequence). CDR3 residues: CSARTGSYGYTF. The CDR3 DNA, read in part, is TGCAGTGCCAGGACAGGGAGTTATGGC.

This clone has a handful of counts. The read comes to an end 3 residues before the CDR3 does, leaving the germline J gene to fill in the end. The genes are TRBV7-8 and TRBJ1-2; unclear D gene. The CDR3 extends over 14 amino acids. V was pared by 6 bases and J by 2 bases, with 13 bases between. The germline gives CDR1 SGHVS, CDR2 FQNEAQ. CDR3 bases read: TGTGCCAGCAGTTCGGCACAGACGAACTATGGC. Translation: CASSSAQTNYG. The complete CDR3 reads CASSSAQTNYGYTF.

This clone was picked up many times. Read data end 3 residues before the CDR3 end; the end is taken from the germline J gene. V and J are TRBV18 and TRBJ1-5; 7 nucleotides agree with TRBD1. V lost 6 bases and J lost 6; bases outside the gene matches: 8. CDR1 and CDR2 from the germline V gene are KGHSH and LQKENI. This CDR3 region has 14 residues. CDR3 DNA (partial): TGTGCCAGCTCCTACGACAGGGTCGCTCAGCCC. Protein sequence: CASSYDRVAQP. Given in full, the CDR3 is CASSYDRVAQPQHF.

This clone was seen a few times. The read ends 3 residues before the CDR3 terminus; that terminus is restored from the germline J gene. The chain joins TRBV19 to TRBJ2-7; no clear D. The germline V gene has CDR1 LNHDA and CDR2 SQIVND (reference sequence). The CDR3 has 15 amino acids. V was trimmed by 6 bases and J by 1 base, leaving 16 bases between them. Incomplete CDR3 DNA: TGTGCCAGTAGACTGGATCATCAGGTGTCCTACGAG. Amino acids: CASRLDHQVSYE. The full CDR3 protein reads CASRLDHQVSYEQYF.

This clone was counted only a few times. CDR3 in amino acids: CASSPQGAGDEQFF. The DNA read from the CDR3 is TGTGCCAGCTCACCCCAGGGGGCTGGGGATGAG. The chain carries TRBV18 and TRBJ2-1; 8 positions agree with TRBD1. The read ends 3 residues shy of where the CDR3 ends; the end is completed using the germline J gene. This CDR3 has 14 amino acids. The V segment lost 3 bases and the J segment 8 bases; nucleotides outside the gene matches: 6. Germline V gives CDR1 KGHSH, CDR2 LQKENI.

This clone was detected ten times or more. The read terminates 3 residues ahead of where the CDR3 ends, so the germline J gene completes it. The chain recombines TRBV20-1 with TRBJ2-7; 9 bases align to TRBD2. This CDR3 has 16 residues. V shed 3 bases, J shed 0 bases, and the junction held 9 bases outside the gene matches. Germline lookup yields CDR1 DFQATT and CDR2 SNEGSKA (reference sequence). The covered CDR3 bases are TGCAGTGCTAGGGTATCTAGCGGGACTAGCTCCTACGAG. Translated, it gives CSARVSSGTSSYE. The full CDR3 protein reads CSARVSSGTSSYEQYF.

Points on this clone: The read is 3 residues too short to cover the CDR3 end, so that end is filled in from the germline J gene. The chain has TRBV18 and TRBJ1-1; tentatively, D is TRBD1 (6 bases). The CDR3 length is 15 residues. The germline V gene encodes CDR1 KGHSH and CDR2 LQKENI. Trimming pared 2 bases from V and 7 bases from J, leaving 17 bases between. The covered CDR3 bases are TGTGCCAGCTCACCAACCGGGACAATCGGAGGTGAA. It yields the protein CASSPTGTIGGE. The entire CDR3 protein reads CASSPTGTIGGEAFF.

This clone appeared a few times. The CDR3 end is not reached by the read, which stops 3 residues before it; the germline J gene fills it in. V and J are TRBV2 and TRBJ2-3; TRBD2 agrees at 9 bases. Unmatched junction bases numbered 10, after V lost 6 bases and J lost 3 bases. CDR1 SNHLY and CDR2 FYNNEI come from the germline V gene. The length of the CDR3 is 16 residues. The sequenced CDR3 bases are TGTGCCAGCAGCGGTGGAGCGGGGGGTGTGACAGATACG. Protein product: CASSGGAGGVTDT. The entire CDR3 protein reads CASSGGAGGVTDTQYF. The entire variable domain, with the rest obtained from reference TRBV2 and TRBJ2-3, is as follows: EPEVTQTPSHQVTQMGQEVILRCVPISNHLYFYWYRQILGQKVEFLVSFYNNEISEKSEIFDDQFSVERPDGSNFTLKIRSTKLEDSAMYFCASSGGAGGVTDTQYFGPGTRLTVL.

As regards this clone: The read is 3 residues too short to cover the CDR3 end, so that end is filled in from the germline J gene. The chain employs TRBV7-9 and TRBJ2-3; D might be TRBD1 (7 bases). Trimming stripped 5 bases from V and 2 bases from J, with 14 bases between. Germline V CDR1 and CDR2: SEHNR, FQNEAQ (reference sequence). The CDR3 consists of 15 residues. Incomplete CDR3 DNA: TGTGCCAGCAGCCTTCAGGGGGGACCCACAGATACG. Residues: CASSLQGGPTDT. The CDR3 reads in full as CASSLQGGPTDTQYF.

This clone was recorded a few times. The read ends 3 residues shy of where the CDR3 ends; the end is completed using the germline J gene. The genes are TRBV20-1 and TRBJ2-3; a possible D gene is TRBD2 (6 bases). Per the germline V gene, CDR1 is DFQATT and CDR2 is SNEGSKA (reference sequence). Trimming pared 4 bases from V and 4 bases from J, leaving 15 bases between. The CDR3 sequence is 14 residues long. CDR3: CSATLALQSDTQYF. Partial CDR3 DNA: TGCAGTGCTACTCTAGCGCTCCAATCAGATACG.

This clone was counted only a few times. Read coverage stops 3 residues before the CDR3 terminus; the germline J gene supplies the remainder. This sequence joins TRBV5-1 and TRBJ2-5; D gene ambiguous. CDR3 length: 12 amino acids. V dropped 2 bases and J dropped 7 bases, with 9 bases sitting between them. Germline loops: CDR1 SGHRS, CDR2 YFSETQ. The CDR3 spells CASSLSSGTQYF. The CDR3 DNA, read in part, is TGCGCCAGCAGCTTATCGTCGGGGACC. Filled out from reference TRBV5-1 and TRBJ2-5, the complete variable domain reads KAGVTQTPRYLIKTRGQQVTLSCSPISGHRSVSWYQQTPGQGLQFLFEYFSETQRNKGNFPGRFSGRQFSNSRSEMNVSTLELGDSALYLCASSLSSGTQYFGPGTRLLVL.

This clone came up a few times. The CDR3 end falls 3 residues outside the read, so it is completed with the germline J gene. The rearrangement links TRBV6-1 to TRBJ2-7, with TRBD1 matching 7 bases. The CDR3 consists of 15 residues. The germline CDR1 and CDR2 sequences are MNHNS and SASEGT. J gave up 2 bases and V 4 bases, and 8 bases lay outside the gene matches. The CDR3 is CASSGLGTATYEQYF. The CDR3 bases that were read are TGTGCCAGCAGTGGACTCGGGACAGCTACCTACGAG.

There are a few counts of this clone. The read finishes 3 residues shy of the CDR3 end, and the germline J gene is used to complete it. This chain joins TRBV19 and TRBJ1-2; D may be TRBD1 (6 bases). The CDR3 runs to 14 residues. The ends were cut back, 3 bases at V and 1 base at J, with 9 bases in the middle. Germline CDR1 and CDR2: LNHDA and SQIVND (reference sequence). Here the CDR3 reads CASSIEQGNYGYTF. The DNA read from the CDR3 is TGTGCCAGTAGTATCGAACAGGGTAACTATGGC.

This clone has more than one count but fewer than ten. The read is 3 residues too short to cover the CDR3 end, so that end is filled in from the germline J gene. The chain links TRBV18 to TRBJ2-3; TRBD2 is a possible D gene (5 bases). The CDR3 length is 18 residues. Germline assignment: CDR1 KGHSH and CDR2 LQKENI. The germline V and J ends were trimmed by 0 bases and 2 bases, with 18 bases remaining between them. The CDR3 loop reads CASSPPNGVPIYTDTQYF. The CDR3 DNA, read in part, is TGTGCCAGCTCACCACCGAACGGGGTCCCTATCTACACAGATACG.

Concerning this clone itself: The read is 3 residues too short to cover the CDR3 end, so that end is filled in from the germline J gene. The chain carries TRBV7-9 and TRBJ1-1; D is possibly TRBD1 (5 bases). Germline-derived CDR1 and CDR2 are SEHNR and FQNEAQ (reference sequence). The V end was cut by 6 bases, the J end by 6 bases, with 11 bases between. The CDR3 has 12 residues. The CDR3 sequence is CASRPRGAEAFF. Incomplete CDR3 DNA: TGTGCCAGCAGACCGAGGGGTGCTGAA.

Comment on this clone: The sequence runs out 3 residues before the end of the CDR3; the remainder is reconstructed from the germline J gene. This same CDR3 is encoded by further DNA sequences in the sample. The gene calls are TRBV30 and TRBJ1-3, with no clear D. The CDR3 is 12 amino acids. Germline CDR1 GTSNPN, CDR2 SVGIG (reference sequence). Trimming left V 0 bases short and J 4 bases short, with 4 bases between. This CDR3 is CAWSVRGNTIYF. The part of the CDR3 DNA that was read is TGTGCCTGGAGTGTAAGGGGAAACACC.

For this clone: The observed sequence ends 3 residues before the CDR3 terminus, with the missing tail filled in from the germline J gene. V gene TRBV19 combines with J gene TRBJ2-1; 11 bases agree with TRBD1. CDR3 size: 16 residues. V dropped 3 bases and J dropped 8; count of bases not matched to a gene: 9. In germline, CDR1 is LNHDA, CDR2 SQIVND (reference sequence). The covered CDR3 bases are TGTGCCAGTAGTATCTTAAGGACAGGGGGCTTCGATGAG. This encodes CASSILRTGGFDE. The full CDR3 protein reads CASSILRTGGFDEQFF.

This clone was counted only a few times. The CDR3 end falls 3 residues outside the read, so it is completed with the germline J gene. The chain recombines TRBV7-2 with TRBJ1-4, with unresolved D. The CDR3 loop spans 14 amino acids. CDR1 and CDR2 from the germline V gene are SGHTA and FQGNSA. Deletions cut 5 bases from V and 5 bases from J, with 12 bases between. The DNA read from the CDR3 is TGTGCCAGCAGCCCAAGACACGGAAATGAAAAA. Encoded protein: CASSPRHGNEK. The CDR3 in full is CASSPRHGNEKLFF.